A selection of T cell receptor beta chains follows, all from one sample in a study of chemoradiotherapy in HPV16-positive cancers. Data came from immunoSEQ multiplex PCR; TCRdb stores just in-frame clones and leaves some out. The sample lists approximately 4,200 clones, 84% occurring once. The specimen was tumor tissue, collected from a patient who underwent chemoradiotherapy. These TCRs come from a human donor with HPV-associated anogenital cancer. Both conserved end residues are part of each CDR3. The order of the fields is D gene, clone size, V gene, J gene, CDR3 protein, CDR3 DNA. D genes are given only for firm matches. Not all rows give a size; the values are once, few, many and, for expanded clones, a class.

.	.	TRBV7-2	TRBJ2-7	CASSLARASYEQYF	TGTGCCAGCAGCTTAGCTAGAGCTTCCTACGAGCAGTACTTC
TRBD2	.	TRBV30	TRBJ2-7	CAWSATSGGAYEQYF	TGTGCCTGGAGCGCCACTAGCGGGGGGGCCTACGAGCAGTACTTC
.	.	TRBV21-1	TRBJ1-1	CASSSVEGHHTEAFF	TGTGCCAGCAGCTCCGTGGAAGGGCACCACACTGAAGCTTTCTTT
TRBD1	.	TRBV28	TRBJ2-7	CASSSGQGLRKQYF	TGTGCCAGCAGCTCCGGACAGGGGTTAAGGAAGCAGTACTTC
TRBD1	.	TRBV30	TRBJ2-5	CAWSARGQGKETQYF	TGTGCCTGGAGTGCCCGGGGACAGGGAAAAGAGACCCAGTACTTC
.	.	TRBV7-2	TRBJ2-5	CASGRYGETQYF	TGTGCCAGCGGGAGGTACGGAGAGACCCAGTACTTC
TRBD1	.	TRBV4-1	TRBJ2-7	CASSQGPGQILYEQYF	TGCGCCAGCAGCCAAGGACCGGGACAGATCCTCTACGAGCAGTACTTC
.	.	TRBV14	TRBJ1-2	CASSQSGGNSIETANYGYTF	TGTGCCAGCAGCCAATCTGGGGGTAATAGCATCGAAACAGCTAACTATGGCTACACCTTC
.	.	TRBV28	TRBJ1-6	CASSLGGLNSPLHF	TGTGCCAGCAGTTTAGGGGGTTTGAATTCACCCCTCCACTTT
.	.	TRBV9	TRBJ2-3	CASSVVGDTDTQYF	TGTGCCAGCAGCGTAGTGGGAGACACAGATACGCAGTATTTT
.	.	TRBV12-5	TRBJ1-2	CASGLDQETLNHGYTF	TGTGCTAGTGGTTTGGACCAGGAGACCCTAAACCATGGCTACACCTTC
.	once	TRBV18	TRBJ2-5	CASSPGLSQETQYF	TGTGCCAGCTCACCCGGACTAAGCCAAGAGACCCAGTACTTC
.	.	TRBV14	TRBJ2-4	CASSQERRGILAKNIQYF	TGTGCCAGCAGCCAAGAACGGCGGGGCATACTAGCCAAAAACATTCAGTACTTC
.	.	TRBV28	TRBJ1-2	CASRGGVPNGYTF	TGTGCCAGCCGAGGAGGGGTTCCCAATGGCTACACCTTC
.	.	TRBV20-1	TRBJ1-2	CSARDPGRYTF	TGCAGTGCTAGAGATCCTGGGCGCTACACCTTC
.	.	TRBV29-1	TRBJ2-2	CSAVANANTGELFF	TGCAGCGCCGTAGCGAACGCGAACACCGGGGAGCTGTTTTTT
.	.	TRBV18	TRBJ2-5	CASSPPILQGKGTQYF	TGTGCCAGCTCACCACCTATCCTACAGGGAAAAGGGACCCAGTACTTC
.	.	TRBV29-1	TRBJ1-1	CSARRRTGTDLEAFF	TGCAGCGCCCGAAGAAGAACTGGGACTGACCTTGAAGCTTTCTTT
TRBD1	.	TRBV7-9	TRBJ1-1	CASSLYKGQGAGMNTEAFF	TGTGCCAGCAGCTTATATAAGGGACAGGGGGCCGGGATGAACACTGAAGCTTTCTTT
TRBD1	.	TRBV7-9	TRBJ1-4	CASSRIITGENEKLFF	TGTGCCAGCAGCAGAATCATTACAGGGGAGAATGAAAAACTGTTTTTT
.	.	TRBV5-5	TRBJ1-2	CASSLMSGGVYGYTF	TGTGCCAGCAGCTTGATGTCAGGCGGAGTCTATGGCTACACCTTC
TRBD1	.	TRBV9	TRBJ2-5	CASSAGQGWETQYF	TGTGCCAGCAGCGCCGGACAGGGGTGGGAGACCCAGTACTTC
.	once	TRBV7-2	TRBJ1-1	CASSPGGVNTEAFF	TGTGCCAGCAGCCCCGGAGGGGTGAACACTGAAGCTTTCTTT
TRBD2	few	TRBV15	TRBJ2-1	CATSGGTSGYNEQFF	TGTGCCACCAGCGGGGGGACTAGCGGCTACAATGAGCAGTTCTTC
.	.	TRBV11-2	TRBJ1-5	CASSPDRDLNQPQHF	TGTGCCAGCAGCCCGGATCGGGACCTCAATCAGCCCCAGCATTTT
.	once	TRBV5-1	TRBJ2-1	CASSLTGAGGYNEQFF	TGCGCCAGCAGCTTAACAGGGGCGGGGGGCTACAATGAGCAGTTCTTC
.	.	TRBV7-2	TRBJ2-2	CASSPLPLNTGELFF	TGTGCCAGCAGCCCCCTGCCCCTTAACACCGGGGAGCTGTTTTTT
TRBD1	.	TRBV2	TRBJ1-1	CASRRQGIDTEAFF	TGTGCCAGCAGGAGACAGGGGATTGACACTGAAGCTTTCTTT
TRBD2	.	TRBV7-9	TRBJ2-1	CASSFVRGGYNEQFF	TGTGCCAGCAGCTTTGTTCGGGGAGGGTACAATGAGCAGTTCTTC
.	.	TRBV23-1	TRBJ2-1	CAPPNQDLSYNEQFF	TGCGCTCCGCCGAACCAAGACCTCTCCTACAATGAGCAGTTCTTC
.	.	TRBV5-6	TRBJ2-7	CASSLFGEIPYEQYF	TGTGCCAGCAGCTTGTTTGGCGAAATACCCTACGAGCAGTACTTC
.	.	TRBV11-2	TRBJ2-7	CASSLLTEQYF	TGTGCCAGCAGCTTATTGACCGAGCAGTACTTC
.	.	TRBV19	TRBJ2-7	CASSNGGRGSYEQYF	TGTGCCAGTAGTAACGGCGGTCGGGGTTCCTACGAGCAGTACTTC
.	.	TRBV10-2	TRBJ1-3	CASENGGGNTIYF	TGCGCCAGCGAAAATGGAGGGGGAAACACCATATATTTT
.	.	TRBV19	TRBJ1-4	CASSIGAGRRSNEKLFF	TGTGCCAGTAGTATCGGCGCGGGGCGCAGGTCTAATGAAAAACTGTTTTTT
.	.	TRBV5-4	TRBJ1-1	CASSLAGYTEAFF	TGTGCCAGCAGCTTGGCGGGATACACTGAAGCTTTCTTT
TRBD2	.	TRBV5-1	TRBJ2-7	CASSSSGTRNNEQYF	TGCGCCAGCAGCAGCTCCGGGACTAGAAATAACGAGCAGTACTTC
TRBD1	few	TRBV28	TRBJ2-7	CASSLDDREIREQYF	TGTGCCAGCAGTTTAGACGACAGGGAGATTCGCGAGCAGTACTTC
TRBD1	.	TRBV7-8	TRBJ1-1	CASSAGTGGSAFF	TGTGCCAGCAGCGCCGGGACAGGGGGATCGGCTTTCTTT
.	few	TRBV14	TRBJ1-4	CASSQGRKLFF	TGTGCCAGCAGCCAGGGGAGGAAACTGTTTTTT
TRBD1	.	TRBV14	TRBJ1-1	CATSVTGLGAEAFF	TGTGCCACCTCGGTGACAGGGCTGGGTGCTGAAGCTTTCTTT
.	.	TRBV11-2	TRBJ1-2	CASSLDQGQADGYTF	TGTGCCAGCAGCTTAGACCAAGGGCAAGCGGATGGCTACACCTTC
.	.	TRBV7-9	TRBJ2-7	CASSPTSFTYEQYF	TGTGCCAGCAGCCCGACTAGTTTCACCTACGAGCAGTACTTC
TRBD2	large	TRBV7-9	TRBJ2-7	CASSSSFSGSAYEQYF	TGTGCCAGCAGCTCCTCGTTTAGCGGGAGTGCCTACGAGCAGTACTTC
.	.	TRBV6-6	TRBJ1-3	CASSSQSFSGNTIYF	TGTGCCAGCAGTTCACAGAGCTTCTCTGGAAACACCATATATTTT